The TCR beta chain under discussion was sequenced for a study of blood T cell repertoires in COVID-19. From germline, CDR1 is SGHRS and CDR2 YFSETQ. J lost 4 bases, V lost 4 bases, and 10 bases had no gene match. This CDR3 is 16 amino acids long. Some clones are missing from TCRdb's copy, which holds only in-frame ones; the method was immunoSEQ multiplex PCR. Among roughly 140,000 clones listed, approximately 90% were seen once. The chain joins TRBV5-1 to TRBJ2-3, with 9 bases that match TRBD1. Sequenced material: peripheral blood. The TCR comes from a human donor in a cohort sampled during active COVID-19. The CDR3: CASSQPGTGIADTQYF. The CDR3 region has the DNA TGCGCCAGCAGCCAACCCGGGACAGGGATCGCAGATACGCAGTATTTT. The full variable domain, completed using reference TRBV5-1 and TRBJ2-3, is KAGVTQTPRYLIKTRGQQVTLSCSPISGHRSVSWYQQTPGQGLQFLFEYFSETQRNKGNFPGRFSGRQFSNSRSEMNVSTLELGDSALYLCASSQPGTGIADTQYFGPGTRLTVL.